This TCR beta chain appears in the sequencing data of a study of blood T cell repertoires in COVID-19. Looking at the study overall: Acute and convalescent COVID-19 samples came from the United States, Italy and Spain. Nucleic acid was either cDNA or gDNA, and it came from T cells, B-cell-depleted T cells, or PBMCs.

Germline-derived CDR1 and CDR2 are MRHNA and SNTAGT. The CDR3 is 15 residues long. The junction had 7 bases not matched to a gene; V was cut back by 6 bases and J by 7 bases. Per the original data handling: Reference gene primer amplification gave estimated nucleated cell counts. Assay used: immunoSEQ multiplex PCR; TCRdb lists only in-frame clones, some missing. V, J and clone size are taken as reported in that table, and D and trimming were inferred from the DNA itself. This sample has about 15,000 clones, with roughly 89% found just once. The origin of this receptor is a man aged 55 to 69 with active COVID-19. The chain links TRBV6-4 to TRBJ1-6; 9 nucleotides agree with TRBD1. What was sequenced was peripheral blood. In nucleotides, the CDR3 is TGTGCCAGCAGGGCCGGGACAGGGAGCAATTCACCCCTCCACTTT. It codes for CASRAGTGSNSPLHF.